This T cell receptor beta chain came from a study of T cell repertoires in cytomegalovirus infection. Study-level background: CMV infection plus the matching HLA type was flagged by public TCR beta signatures.

V was clipped by 1 base and J by 4 bases, with 11 bases between them. The CDR3 consists of 15 residues. Germline CDR1 KGHSH, CDR2 LQKENI. One entry per CDR3 protein results from TCRdb running MiXCR on the reads. Of roughly 230,000 distinct CDR3 sequences detected, about 15% appear once; the ten largest clones hold around 47%. The chain uses TRBV18 and TRBJ2-1; D remains ambiguous. This clonotype was obtained from a human donor in good health (CMV status not recorded). Some clones in this sample may be carry-over from other donors' samples. Sequences were obtained from CD8+ T cells from PBMCs. CDR3 sequence: CASSPRATQYNEQFF. CDR3 in DNA: TGTGCCAGCTCACCACGCGCGACCCAGTACAATGAGCAGTTCTTC.